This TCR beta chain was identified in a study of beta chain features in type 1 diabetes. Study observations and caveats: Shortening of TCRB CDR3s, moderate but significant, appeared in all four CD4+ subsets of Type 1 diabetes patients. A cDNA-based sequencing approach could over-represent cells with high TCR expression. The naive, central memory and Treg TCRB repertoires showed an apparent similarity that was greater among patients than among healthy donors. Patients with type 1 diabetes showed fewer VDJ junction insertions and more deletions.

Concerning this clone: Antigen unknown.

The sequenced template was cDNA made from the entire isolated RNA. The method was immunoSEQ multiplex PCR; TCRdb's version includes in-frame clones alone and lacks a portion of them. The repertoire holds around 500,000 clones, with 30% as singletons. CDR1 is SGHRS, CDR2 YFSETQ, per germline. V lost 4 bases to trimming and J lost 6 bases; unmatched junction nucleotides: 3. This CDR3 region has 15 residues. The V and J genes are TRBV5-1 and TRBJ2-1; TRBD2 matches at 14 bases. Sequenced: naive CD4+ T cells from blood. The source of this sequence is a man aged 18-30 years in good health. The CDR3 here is CASSTGTSGSNEQFF. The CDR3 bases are TGCGCCAGCAGCACGGGGACTAGCGGGAGCAATGAGCAGTTCTTC.